The rows below give T cell receptor beta chains drawn from one sample of a study of T cell responses to AZD1222 COVID-19 vaccine. Assay: immunoSEQ multiplex PCR; the TCRdb copy retains only in-frame clones and omits some. The sample lists about 150,000 clones; 91% were seen once. Here the sequenced sample was peripheral blood, taken 28 days after the second AZD1222 dose. All receptors come from an adult who received the AZD1222 COVID-19 vaccine. The CDR3 runs from the conserved cysteine through the conserved F or W. A D gene is named only where the DNA matches it firmly. Size is stated for part of the rows, as once, few or many counts, or as a class when the clone is expanded.

>once|TRBJ2-7|13|TRBV6-5|NA
TGTGCCAGCGAAGACAGGTTCTCCTACGAGCAGTACTTC
CASEDRFSYEQYF
>NA|TRBJ2-3|12|TRBV6-2/TRBV6-3|NA
TGTGCCAGCAGTCTTAGCACAGATACGCAGTATTTT
CASSLSTDTQYF
>NA|TRBJ1-1|15|TRBV11-2|NA
TGTGCCAGCAGCCCCTCCCGTCCCTCCTACACTGAAGCTTTCTTT
CASSPSRPSYTEAFF
>NA|TRBJ2-5|18|TRBV11-2|NA
TGTGCCAGCAGCCCAGGCAGCTTATGGGCGGGGTACGCAGAGACCCAGTACTTC
CASSPGSLWAGYAETQYF
>NA|TRBJ1-1|17|TRBV15|NA
TGTGCCACCAGCAGACGGGTACGGGGTGGGTTCGGCACTGAAGCTTTCTTT
CATSRRVRGGFGTEAFF
>NA|TRBJ1-1|14|TRBV18|TRBD1
TGTGCCAGCTCGCGACAGGGAAGAATCACTGAAGCTTTCTTT
CASSRQGRITEAFF
>NA|TRBJ1-3|15|TRBV2|NA
TGTGCCAGCAGTTTAGGACAGCCAACGGGAAACACCATATATTTT
CASSLGQPTGNTIYF
>NA|TRBJ2-1|12|TRBV11-2|TRBD1
TGTGCCAGCAGCTCCGACAGGGGTTCAAAGTTCTTC
CASSSDRGSKFF
>once|TRBJ1-2|14|TRBV25-1|TRBD1
TGTGCCAGCAGTGAACCCGGGACAGGGGTTGGCTACACCTTC
CASSEPGTGVGYTF
>NA|TRBJ2-5|16|TRBV6-5|NA
TGTGCCAGCAGTTACTTAGCCAGGGCCGGACAAGAGACCCAGTACTTC
CASSYLARAGQETQYF
>NA|TRBJ2-3|12|TRBV11-3|NA
TGTGCCAGCAGCTTGAACACAGATACGCAGTATTTT
CASSLNTDTQYF
>NA|TRBJ1-4|15|TRBV15|NA
TGTGCCACCAGCAGAGAGGGACACGGAAATGAAAAACTGTTTTTT
CATSREGHGNEKLFF
>NA|TRBJ2-7|11|TRBV11-2|NA
TGTGCCAGCAGCAGGGACCACGAGCAGTACTTC
CASSRDHEQYF
>NA|TRBJ2-6|17|TRBV5-6|TRBD2
TGTGCCAGCAGCTTGCTGGGAGGGTACTCTGGGGCCAACGTCCTGACTTTC
CASSLLGGYSGANVLTF
>NA|TRBJ2-7|14|TRBV9|TRBD1
TGTGCCAGCAGCGTCAGGGGGCGCGAGGGCGAGCAGTACTTC
CASSVRGREGEQYF
>once|TRBJ1-1|14|TRBV10-3|NA
TGTGCCACCCGGGACACTAGAATGAACACTGAAGCTTTCTTT
CATRDTRMNTEAFF
>NA|TRBJ1-2|14|TRBV2|TRBD1
TGTGCCAGCAGTGAGACAGGGATCGGCTATGGCTACACCTTC
CASSETGIGYGYTF
>NA|TRBJ2-3|13|TRBV5-6|NA
TGTGCCAGCAGCTTGGAGCGAGGGCAGACGCAGTATTTT
CASSLERGQTQYF
>NA|TRBJ1-1|13|TRBV12-3/TRBV12-4|TRBD1
TGTGCCAGCAATAGACAGGGGCGGTCTGAAGCTTTCTTT
CASNRQGRSEAFF
>NA|TRBJ2-7|13|TRBV19|NA
TGTGCCAGTAGTATAGATCGGCCCTACGAGCAGTACTTC
CASSIDRPYEQYF
>NA|TRBJ2-1|12|TRBV2|NA
TGTGCCAGCATCCGGCAGCACGGTGAGCAGTTCTTC
CASIRQHGEQFF
>NA|TRBJ2-3|16|TRBV30|NA
TGTGCCTGGAGTAAGCCCAGGGTCCTCTTCACAGATACGCAGTATTTT
CAWSKPRVLFTDTQYF
>NA|TRBJ2-5|14|TRBV5-6|TRBD1
TGTGCCAGCAGCACGCAGGGGGATCCGGAGACCCAGTACTTC
CASSTQGDPETQYF
>NA|TRBJ1-2|14|TRBV19|NA
TGTGCCAGTAGTATCAGGGGTGCTATCTATGGCTACACCTTC
CASSIRGAIYGYTF
>NA|TRBJ1-5|15|TRBV19|NA
TGTGCCAGTAGTTCTATATTCGAAAGGCATCAGCCCCAGCATTTT
CASSSIFERHQPQHF
>few|TRBJ2-3|20|TRBV30|TRBD2
TGTGCCTGGGGGATTTCGGGAGCACTAGCGGGAGGGCCGGGCACAGATACGCAGTATTTT
CAWGISGALAGGPGTDTQYF
>NA|TRBJ2-2|15|TRBV5-1|NA
TGCGCCAGCAGCCTGAGAAAATCGCACACCGGGGAGCTGTTTTTT
CASSLRKSHTGELFF
>NA|TRBJ1-2|12|TRBV27|NA
TGTGCCAGCAAGGGCATTGCCTATGGCTACACCTTC
CASKGIAYGYTF
>once|TRBJ2-1|15|TRBV27|TRBD2
TGTGCCAGCAGCCTAACTAGCGGGAGGGTTAATGAGCAGTTCTTC
CASSLTSGRVNEQFF
>NA|TRBJ1-4|14|TRBV11-3|NA
TGTGCCAGCAGCTTCGAGACAGGCGATGAAAAACTGTTTTTT
CASSFETGDEKLFF
>once|TRBJ1-6|13|TRBV7-2|NA
TGTGCCAGCAGCTTAAATGAGGTTTCACCCCTCCACTTT
CASSLNEVSPLHF
>NA|TRBJ2-1|16|TRBV3-1/TRBV3-2|TRBD1
TGTGCCAGCGGCTCCGGACAGGGATACTCCTACAATGAGCAGTTCTTC
CASGSGQGYSYNEQFF
>NA|TRBJ2-7|13|TRBV27|NA
TGTGCCAGCAGCCTCGGGCGAACCTACGAGCAGTACTTC
CASSLGRTYEQYF
>NA|TRBJ2-2|15|TRBV5-5|NA
TGTGCCAGCAGCTTGGGGACAGGCGGGATCGGGGAGCTGTTTTTT
CASSLGTGGIGELFF
>NA|TRBJ1-3|13|TRBV30|NA
TGTGCCTGGGCGAAGGGGTCTGGAAACACCATATATTTT
CAWAKGSGNTIYF
>NA|TRBJ2-7|15|TRBV9|TRBD1
TGTGCCAGCAGCAGACGGGACAGGGGGCAAGGGGAGCAGTACTTC
CASSRRDRGQGEQYF
>NA|TRBJ2-7|12|TRBV9|NA
TGTGCCAGCAGCGGCACATATGGCGAGCAGTACTTC
CASSGTYGEQYF
>once|TRBJ1-2|14|TRBV2|NA
TGTGCCAGCAGTGAAGCTCTAGGGCACTATGGCTACACCTTC
CASSEALGHYGYTF
>NA|TRBJ2-1|17|TRBV6-1|TRBD2
TGTGCCAGCAGTGGTATCACTAGCGGGTACTCCTACAATGAGCAGTTCTTC
CASSGITSGYSYNEQFF
>NA|TRBJ2-1|14|TRBV7-9|NA
TGTGCCAGCAGTCCCGACAGCTCCTACAATGAGCAGTTCTTC
CASSPDSSYNEQFF
>few|TRBJ2-4|18|TRBV2|TRBD1
TGTGCCAGCAGTGATAGGGACAGGGGTTCGTGGGCCAAAAACATTCAGTACTTC
CASSDRDRGSWAKNIQYF
>once|TRBJ1-1|11|TRBV29-1|NA
TGCAGCGCACAGGTGAACACTGAAGCTTTCTTT
CSAQVNTEAFF
>many|TRBJ2-7|13|TRBV4-1|NA
TGCGCCAGCACGGATCTCGTCTCCTACGAGCAGTACTTC
CASTDLVSYEQYF
>NA|TRBJ1-2|16|TRBV4-1|TRBD1
TGCGCCAGCAGCCAAGATCCGAAACAGGGGGCTTACGGCTACACCTTC
CASSQDPKQGAYGYTF
>NA|TRBJ2-7|13|TRBV29-1|TRBD2
TGCAGCGTTGGGACTAGCGGAGCCTACGAGCAGTACTTC
CSVGTSGAYEQYF
>NA|TRBJ1-6|16|TRBV7-9|TRBD1
TGTGCCAGCAGCGAAGCTTCGGGACAGGGAAATTCACCCCTCCACTTT
CASSEASGQGNSPLHF
>NA|TRBJ1-2|14|TRBV11-3|NA
TGTGCCAGCAGCTTAATCTCCGATAACTATGGCTACACCTTC
CASSLISDNYGYTF
>NA|TRBJ1-6|18|TRBV30|NA
TGTGCCTGGAGTAGCAGTCGGACAGTAGGAGCGTATAATTCACCCCTCCACTTT
CAWSSSRTVGAYNSPLHF
>NA|TRBJ1-1|14|TRBV19|TRBD1
TGTGCCAGTAGACCCGGGACAGGGGGAGGCGTAGCTTTCTTT
CASRPGTGGGVAFF
>NA|TRBJ2-3|14|TRBV7-2|TRBD2
TGTGCCAGCCTAGCGGGGATTAACACAGATACGCAGTATTTT
CASLAGINTDTQYF
>NA|TRBJ1-5|13|TRBV14|TRBD1
TGTGCCAGCAGCCGACAGGGGGGTCAGCCCCAGCATTTT
CASSRQGGQPQHF
>NA|TRBJ2-3|17|TRBV7-8|TRBD1
TGTGCCAGCAGCCCCACCCCGGGGCAGGGGGGCACAGATACGCAGTATTTT
CASSPTPGQGGTDTQYF
>NA|TRBJ2-1|15|TRBV9|NA
TGTGCCAGCAGCGTAGAGGTGTCGGGGTTTAATGAGCAGTTCTTC
CASSVEVSGFNEQFF
>NA|TRBJ1-1|13|TRBV19|NA
TGTGCCAGTAGTATACGTTGGGGTACTGAAGCTTTCTTT
CASSIRWGTEAFF